The 8 T cell receptor beta chains below were found in one sample sequenced in a study of cytomegalovirus exposure and HLA in healthy donors. PCR amplification relied on 60 Vbeta primers (plus 13 Jbeta primers). Using immunoSEQ multiplex PCR, the repertoire was profiled, and TCRdb retains in-frame clones only, with some absent. This table holds about 190,000 clones, roughly 12% found once. The sequenced material came from PBMCs. The receptors here all came from a man between 50 and 59 years old in good health and CMV-seropositive.

CDR3 nucleotide sequence: TGTGCCAGCAGCTCGGGGACTGCGGGCGGAAACACCATATATTTT. Translation gives CASSSGTAGGNTIYF. The rearrangement uses TRBV5-6 and TRBJ1-3; D possibly corresponds to TRBD1 (5 bases). The length of the CDR3 is 15 residues. With 3 bases removed from V and 4 bases from J, the gap between germline ends came to 14 bases. Germline V gene sequence: CDR1 SGHDT, CDR2 YYEEEE. The variable domain in full, with the rest retrieved from reference TRBV5-6 and TRBJ1-3, is DAGVTQSPTHLIKTRGQQVTLRCSPKSGHDTVSWYQQALGQGPQFIFQYYEEEERQRGNFPDRFSGHQFPNYSSELNVNALLLGDSALYLCASSSGTAGGNTIYFGEGSWLTVV.

This clone was seen more than once but under ten times. CDR3 sequence reads: CASSLDGAVKAFF. The CDR3 DNA reads as TGTGCCAGCAGCTTAGATGGGGCAGTTAAAGCTTTCTTT. The gene calls are TRBV11-2 and TRBJ1-1; a possible D gene is TRBD1 (5 bases). There are 13 residues in the CDR3. Trimming removed 0 bases from V and 9 bases from J, with 11 bases in between. The germline gives CDR1 SGHAT, CDR2 FQNNGV.

On this clone itself: The same CDR3 is also encoded by other DNA sequences in this sample. The V gene is TRBV6-5, the J gene TRBJ2-2; possible D gene TRBD1, 6 bases. The CDR3 consists of 15 residues. V was trimmed by 1 base and J by 2 bases, leaving 8 bases between them. The germline CDR1 and CDR2 sequences are MNHEY and SVGAGI. The CDR3 sequence is CASSYWDKNTGELFF. CDR3 sequence (DNA): TGTGCCAGCAGTTACTGGGACAAAAACACCGGGGAGCTGTTTTTT.

This clone has only a few counts. The chain carries TRBV2 and TRBJ2-6, with D unclear. Germline CDR1 reads SNHLY; CDR2 reads FYNNEI. Trimming shortened V by 6 bases and J by 0 bases, and 9 bases separated the two germline ends. The CDR3 is 15 residues long. CDR3 sequence: CASRFEHSGANVLTF. CDR3 in DNA: TGTGCCAGCAGATTTGAGCACTCTGGGGCCAACGTCCTGACTTTC. Combining the CDR3 with reference TRBV2 and TRBJ2-6 gives the whole variable domain EPEVTQTPSHQVTQMGQEVILRCVPISNHLYFYWYRQILGQKVEFLVSFYNNEISEKSEIFDDQFSVERPDGSNFTLKIRSTKLEDSAMYFCASRFEHSGANVLTFGAGSRLTVL.

As for this clone: The CDR3 carries no conserved terminal phenylalanine or tryptophan, so it likely arises from a read error. The chain has TRBV7-9 and TRBJ1-1; D is undetermined. The V gene lost 5 bases and the J gene lost 8 bases, with 9 bases spanning the gap. This CDR3 comprises 11 residues. In germline, CDR1 is SEHNR, CDR2 FQNEAQ (reference sequence). The CDR3 nucleotides are TGTGCCAGCAGCCACGGGTACGAAGCTTTCGTT. As protein: CASSHGYEAFV.

This clone was observed a few times. V and J are TRBV25-1 and TRBJ1-6; no reliable D call. This CDR3 has 17 residues. The germline gives CDR1 MGHDK, CDR2 SYGVNS. V was trimmed by 7 bases and J by 8 bases, leaving 24 bases between them. DNA for the CDR3: TGTGCCAGCAAACCTGCCGGAGGGAAGGGATCGGATTCACCCCTCCACTTT. This translates into CASKPAGGKGSDSPLHF.

This clone occurred a few times. This chain links TRBV9 with TRBJ1-1; 8 nucleotides match TRBD1. Per germline, CDR1 SGDLS and CDR2 YYNGEE. This CDR3 is built from 14 residues. Germline trimming cut 3 bases from V and 1 base from J; bases unmatched to any gene: 2. The CDR3 loop is CASSGTGRNTEAFF. The DNA for the CDR3 is TGTGCCAGCAGCGGGACAGGGAGGAACACTGAAGCTTTCTTT.

This sequence joins TRBV5-6 and TRBJ1-4, with 8 bases that match TRBD1. The CDR3 has 15 amino acids. Germline CDR1 reads SGHDT; CDR2 reads YYEEEE. J gave up 6 bases and V 0 bases, and 4 bases lay outside the gene matches. The CDR3 sequence: CASSLVGTGDEKLFF. The CDR3 DNA reads TGTGCCAGCAGCTTGGTGGGGACAGGTGATGAAAAACTGTTTTTT.